This TCR beta chain was obtained from a study of cytomegalovirus exposure and HLA in healthy donors. Study details: Genotyping showed roughly 81% of over 350 donors falling in the Caucasian-associated ancestry cluster.

The PCR ran on 60 Vbeta and 13 Jbeta primers. Only in-frame clones appear in the TCRdb table, and some are missing; sequencing was by immunoSEQ multiplex PCR. The sample includes over 150,000 clones, over 65% of them seen just once. Germline loops: CDR1 SGHNT, CDR2 YYREEE (reference sequence). This CDR3 is 14 amino acids long. V was pared by 4 bases and J by 3 bases, with 13 bases between. The receptor was isolated from a woman aged 40-49 years in good health and CMV-seronegative. The chain couples TRBV5-4 to TRBJ1-2; possible D gene TRBD1, 6 bases. The sequenced sample was PBMCs. The CDR3, as DNA: TGTGCCAGCAGCCTACAGGGACCTTACTATGGCTACACCTTC. It encodes CASSLQGPYYGYTF.